This TCR beta chain was sequenced for a study of T-cell memory formation after mild COVID-19. Overall study findings and caveats: Clones from the second wave (peaking day 37) had unconfirmed SARS-CoV-2 specificity.

With respect to this clonotype: Its cognate antigen is unknown.

V was pared by 5 bases and J by 0 bases, with 11 bases between. There are 15 residues in the CDR3. Germline-derived CDR1 and CDR2 are LNHNV and YYDKDF (reference sequence). TCRdb re-called the 5' RACE reads through MiXCR, storing one row per CDR3 protein. The table records roughly 450,000 distinct CDR3 sequences, 15% to 20% of them present only once. The sequence was obtained from an adult woman who had mild COVID-19 (a few samples of this study predate the infection). Cell type and time point are not known. The sequenced material came from PBMCs or a T cell subset sorted from them (not recorded which). V and J are TRBV15 and TRBJ1-3; TRBD1 is a possible D gene (5 bases). As DNA, the CDR3 is TGTGCCACCAGCTCCGAGGGACCCTCTGGAAACACCATATATTTT. Protein: CATSSEGPSGNTIYF.